This TCR beta chain was recorded in a study of blood T cell repertoires in COVID-19. Study background: The samples span acute and convalescent COVID-19 from the United States, Italy and Spain. PBMCs, B-cell-depleted T cells, or T cells were the source of the cDNA or gDNA that made up the material.

J gave up 0 bases and V 7 bases, and 5 bases lay outside the gene matches. The length of the CDR3 is 14 residues. Per germline, CDR1 SQVTM and CDR2 ANQGSEA. Enrollment of patients from Seattle took place during active infection, with longitudinal follow-up. As handled by the study authors: Amplification with reference gene primers provided the estimates of nucleated cell counts. This table comes from immunoSEQ multiplex PCR, and its TCRdb copy is limited to in-frame clones, with some not included. V, J and clone size reflect that table, while D and trimming were determined from the DNA. The sample consists of 200,000 to 250,000 clones, 85% to 90% of them appearing once.

V usage is TRBV29-1 and J usage is TRBJ1-3; 8 nucleotides match TRBD1. Sequencing was done on a sample of peripheral blood. The TCR was taken from a man between 25 and 39 years old with COVID-19, enrolled during active disease. The DNA of the CDR3 is TGCAGCGCCTCCACAGGGGGCTCTGGAAACACCATATATTTT. This sequence encodes CSASTGGSGNTIYF.